This T cell receptor beta chain appears in the sequencing data of a study of cytomegalovirus exposure and HLA in healthy donors. This clone was found a few times. Amplification used 60 Vbeta primers and 13 Jbeta primers. TCRdb keeps only in-frame clones here, not all; method: immunoSEQ multiplex PCR. The sample records more than 95,000 clones, over 70% being singletons. Trimming removed 5 bases at V and 6 bases at J, with 14 bases between. The CDR3 has 13 residues. CDR1 is SGHTA, CDR2 FQGNSA, per germline. Sequencing used PBMCs. The chain has TRBV7-2 and TRBJ2-7; TRBD2 might be the D (6 bases). This TCR was recovered from a woman in her 50s in good health and CMV-seropositive. The CDR3 sequence is CASSQRVLAEQYF. In nucleotides, the CDR3 is TGTGCCAGCAGCCAGCGGGTCCTAGCCGAGCAGTACTTC. The whole variable domain, filled in from reference TRBV7-2 and TRBJ2-7, reads GAGVSQSPSNKVTEKGKDVELRCDPISGHTALYWYRQSLGQGLEFLIYFQGNSAPDKSGLPSDRFSAERTGGSVSTLTIQRTQQEDSAVYLCASSQRVLAEQYFGPGTRLTVT.